Shown below are 14 T cell receptor beta chains from a single sample sequenced in a study of T cells after yellow fever vaccination. TCRdb analysed the 5' RACE reads with MiXCR anew, one entry per CDR3 protein. The sample lists some 320,000 distinct CDR3 sequences; roughly 3.9% were seen once. Sequencing used PBMCs, obtained 5 days after the yellow fever booster vaccination. The receptors derive from a man aged 18 to 35 who received the YFV17D yellow fever vaccine.

This clonotype was detected a few times. This chain links TRBV6-5 with TRBJ2-1; 7 positions agree with TRBD2. V lost 6 bases, J lost 1 base, and 12 bases stayed unmatched. The CDR3 spans 17 residues. CDR1 is MNHEY, CDR2 SVGAGI, per germline. The CDR3 DNA is TGTGCCAGCAGGACGCTAGCGGTGGACCCTTCCTACAATGAGCAGTTCTTC. Its translation: CASRTLAVDPSYNEQFF.

The table lists this clonotype with a few counts. V is TRBV14 and J is TRBJ2-5; no clear D. This CDR3 contains 12 residues. Trimming stripped 1 base from V and 3 bases from J, with 3 bases between. The V gene's germline CDR1 is SGHDN and CDR2 FVKESK. The DNA of the CDR3 is TGTGCCAGCAGCCAAGTGGAAGAGACCCAGTACTTC. Amino acid sequence: CASSQVEETQYF.

The J gene is TRBJ2-1, the V gene TRBV4-1, with D perhaps TRBD2 (5 bases). Looked up from germline, CDR1 is MGHRA and CDR2 is YSYEKL. Trimming removed 0 bases at V and 7 bases at J, with 13 bases between. This CDR3 has 15 amino acids. The DNA of the CDR3 is TGCGCCAGCAGCCAAGAGACCGGACTGGGGAATGAGCAGTTCTTC. This codes for CASSQETGLGNEQFF.

This clonotype was seen more than once but under ten times. The chain links TRBV7-9 to TRBJ2-1; TRBD2 aligns across 8 bases. The ends lost 4 bases at V and 8 bases at J; junction bases unmatched: 4. The CDR3 is 13 residues long. The germline gives CDR1 SEHNR, CDR2 FQNEAQ (reference sequence). CDR3 region: CASSSTSDDEQFF. CDR3 nucleotide sequence: TGTGCCAGCAGCTCGACTAGCGACGATGAGCAGTTCTTC.

The chain uses TRBV4-1 and TRBJ1-1; TRBD1 matches at 9 bases. Germline loops: CDR1 MGHRA, CDR2 YSYEKL. The CDR3 consists of 15 residues. With 2 bases clipped from V and 1 base from J, the junction kept 2 bases outside the gene matches. The CDR3 region is CASSQTGQGNTEAFF. Here the CDR3 DNA reads TGCGCCAGCAGCCAAACGGGACAGGGGAACACTGAAGCTTTCTTT.

This clonotype was detected only a few times. This sequence joins TRBV10-3 and TRBJ1-1; TRBD1 matches at 9 bases. V shed 10 bases, J shed 3 bases, and the junction held 6 bases outside the gene matches. The CDR3 loop spans 13 amino acids. Germline-derived CDR1 and CDR2 are ENHRY and SYGVKD. DNA of the CDR3: TGTGCCAGGAGGACAGGGGCGGACACTGAAGCTTTCTTT. Translation: CARRTGADTEAFF.

The chain is built from TRBV3-2 and TRBJ1-5. TRBV3-2 corresponds to a pseudogene. There are 17 residues in the CDR3. CDR3 in amino acids: CASSQEDEGPRNQPQHF. In nucleotides, the CDR3 is TGTGCCAGCAGCCAAGAAGATGAGGGGCCTCGCAATCAGCCCCAGCATTTT.

This clonotype was observed many times. The genes are TRBV5-1 and TRBJ1-2, with 7 nucleotides matching TRBD1. The CDR3 consists of 14 residues. V trimming: 3 bases; J trimming: 2 bases; junction bases outside the gene matches: 4. Germline-derived CDR1 and CDR2 are SGHRS and YFSETQ. CDR3 in DNA: TGCGCCAGCAGCTCAGCGGGACAGAACTATGGCTACACCTTC. As protein: CASSSAGQNYGYTF.

Ten or more counts support this clonotype. V usage is TRBV27 and J usage is TRBJ2-7; either TRBD1 or TRBD2 may supply D (5 bases each). V dropped 2 bases and J dropped 0 bases, with 11 bases sitting between them. The CDR3 has 15 amino acids. Looked up from germline, CDR1 is MNHEY and CDR2 is SMNVEV (reference sequence). Here the CDR3 DNA reads TGTGCCAGCAGTTTAGCCGGGGCGAGCTCCTACGAGCAGTACTTC. Translation gives CASSLAGASSYEQYF.

This sequence joins TRBV20-1 and TRBJ2-6; tentatively, D is TRBD2 (7 bases). Germline lookup yields CDR1 DFQATT and CDR2 SNEGSKA (reference sequence). The germline V and J ends were trimmed by 4 bases and 0 bases, with 19 bases remaining between them. The length of the CDR3 is 18 residues. DNA for the CDR3: TGCAGTGCTATCCCACCGGGGGGCCGGAGCTCTGGGGCCAACGTCCTGACTTTC. It translates to CSAIPPGGRSSGANVLTF.

J is TRBJ2-5 and V is TRBV20-1; weak D call: TRBD2 (6 bases). CDR3 length equals 15 residues. V lost 6 bases to trimming and J lost 2 bases, with 19 bases between them. Germline V gene lookup returns CDR1 DFQATT and CDR2 SNEGSKA (reference sequence). Here the CDR3 reads CSAAGRRQTQETQYF. In DNA form, the CDR3 reads TGCAGTGCGGCGGGGCGTCGGCAGACGCAAGAGACCCAGTACTTC.

This clonotype was seen only a few times. The gene calls are TRBV5-6 and TRBJ2-2; no firm D call. Germline assignment: CDR1 SGHDT and CDR2 YYEEEE. V gave up 2 bases and J gave up 0 bases, with 8 bases separating them. The CDR3 is 15 amino acids. CDR3 DNA sequence: TGTGCCAGCAGCTTCCTTTCAGCGAACACCGGGGAGCTGTTTTTT. It specifies CASSFLSANTGELFF.

This chain connects TRBV15 to TRBJ1-2, with D unclear. The CDR3 totals 11 residues. V was shortened by 3 bases and J by 5 bases, with 4 bases between the two germline ends. The V gene's germline CDR1 is LNHNV and CDR2 YYDKDF (reference sequence). This CDR3 is CATSRGYGYTF. The CDR3 nucleotides read TGTGCCACCAGCAGGGGGTATGGCTACACCTTC.

This chain uses TRBV6-6 with TRBJ1-2, with 12 bases identical to TRBD1. CDR1 MNHNY and CDR2 SVGAGI come from the germline V gene (reference sequence). The J segment lost 3 bases and the V segment lost 8 bases, leaving 1 base of the junction unmatched. This CDR3 region has 13 residues. For the CDR3, the DNA is TGTGCCAGCCGGGACAGGGGGCACTATGGCTACACCTTC. Protein sequence: CASRDRGHYGYTF.